Listed below are T cell receptor beta chains from one sample, sequenced in a study of blood T cells in healthy people across ages. TCRdb fed the 5' RACE reads into MiXCR, producing one record per CDR3 protein. In the table there are 1.5 million to 2 million distinct CDR3 sequences, roughly 50% of which are singletons. Sequencing used blood. All receptors come from a woman between 35 and 50 years old in good health. Both conserved end residues are part of each CDR3. A D gene is named only where the DNA matches it firmly. Only part of the rows carry a size: once, few, many, or a class if the clone is expanded.

J	V	D	size	DNA	CDR3
TRBJ2-5	TRBV6-6	TRBD2	once	TGTGCCAGCAGTTCCGCCCGCGGGACTAGCTTAGAGACCCAGTACTTC	CASSSARGTSLETQYF
TRBJ2-5	TRBV2	.	few	TGTGCCAGCAGTGCGGGGGCCATTCAAGAGACCCAGTACTTC	CASSAGAIQETQYF
TRBJ2-1	TRBV7-3	.	.	TGTGCCAGCAGCTTAAACGCAGGGGCCATCTCCTACAATGAGCAGTTCTTC	CASSLNAGAISYNEQFF
TRBJ2-5	TRBV7-2	.	few	TGTGCCAGCAGCTTAGCCGGGTTGGAGGCCCAGTACTTC	CASSLAGLEAQYF
TRBJ2-7	TRBV20-1	TRBD1	.	TGCAGTGCTGGACGGACAGGCTCCTACGAGCAGTACTTC	CSAGRTGSYEQYF
TRBJ2-3	TRBV20-1	.	.	TGCAGTGCTCTGACAGATCTCTCAGATACGCAGTATTTT	CSALTDLSDTQYF
TRBJ2-1	TRBV7-2	TRBD1	.	TGTGCCAGCAGCTCTAACCCGGACAGGGCGGGTGAGCAGTTCTTC	CASSSNPDRAGEQFF
TRBJ2-3	TRBV7-3	.	.	TGTGCCAGCCGCTTTTTCAGCACAGATACGCAGTATTTT	CASRFFSTDTQYF
TRBJ2-1	TRBV9	.	.	TGTGCCAGCAGCCAAACCTCCGGGACACCTTACAATGAGCAGTTCTTC	CASSQTSGTPYNEQFF
TRBJ2-3	TRBV18	.	.	TGTGCCAGCTCACCAAGGTTTCTGGGTGAGGGCACAGATACGCAGTATTTT	CASSPRFLGEGTDTQYF
TRBJ2-5	TRBV18	.	.	TGTGCCAGCCAAGACAGTTTATCCGAGACCCAGTACTTC	CASQDSLSETQYF
TRBJ2-7	TRBV6-5	.	many	TGTGCCAGCAGTTACGGGGGGGCGAGCTCCTACGAGCAGTACTTC	CASSYGGASSYEQYF
TRBJ2-3	TRBV12-3/TRBV12-4	.	once	TGTGCCAGCAGAAGACAGCCGACCGAGCGAGGAGCGCAGTATTTT	CASRRQPTERGAQYF
TRBJ2-5	TRBV6-5	TRBD2	.	TGTGCCAGCAGTTACTCGAGGCTAGCGGATCTAAAAAGTGGGACCCAGTACTTC	CASSYSRLADLKSGTQYF
TRBJ2-1	TRBV27	.	.	TGTGCCAGCAGTTTAAGGTCGGCAGGGGTGCATGAGCAGTTCTTC	CASSLRSAGVHEQFF
TRBJ1-4	TRBV12-3/TRBV12-4	.	.	TGTGCCAGCAGTTCGCCCCCTGAAAAACTGTTTTTT	CASSSPPEKLFF
TRBJ1-1	TRBV27	.	.	TGTGCCAGCAGTATGAACAGGGTTGGATATACTGAAGCTTTCTTT	CASSMNRVGYTEAFF
TRBJ2-7	TRBV6-5	.	.	TGTGCCAGCAGTTACTACTCCCCCATCGACGGCTCGGTAAGCTACGAGCAGTACTTC	CASSYYSPIDGSVSYEQYF
TRBJ2-1	TRBV20-1	.	.	TGCAGTGCGACCCCCTTCGGGACCACCTCCAATGAGCAGTTCTTC	CSATPFGTTSNEQFF
TRBJ1-5	TRBV6-5	.	.	TGTGCCAGCAGTTACGGGAGGTCAGGGGATCAGCCCCAGCATTTT	CASSYGRSGDQPQHF
TRBJ1-2	TRBV11-2	TRBD1	.	TGTGCCAGCAGCTTAAGACAGGGAATGGGGAACTATGGCTACACCTTC	CASSLRQGMGNYGYTF
TRBJ2-3	TRBV11-2	TRBD1	.	TGTGCCAGCAGAAGACCCCCGGACAGGTACACAGATACGCAGTATTTT	CASRRPPDRYTDTQYF
TRBJ1-5	TRBV19	TRBD1	.	TGTGCCAGTACCCCCTGGACAGGGCGAAAGGGCAATCAGCCCCAGCATTTT	CASTPWTGRKGNQPQHF
TRBJ2-4	TRBV5-1	TRBD2	once	TGCGCCAGCTCCCGTGACAGCGGGGGAGTGGACATTCAGTACTTC	CASSRDSGGVDIQYF
TRBJ1-5	TRBV3-1	.	.	TGTGCCAGCAGCGTTCACAATCAGCCCCAGCATTTT	CASSVHNQPQHF
TRBJ2-1	TRBV28	.	.	TGTGCCAGCAGTTCCCAGGGTAAGAATGAGCAGTTCTTC	CASSSQGKNEQFF
TRBJ1-2	TRBV7-2	TRBD1	once	TGTGCCAGCAGCTCTCAACCACCCGGGACAGGGGGCCGGTTTGGCTACACCTTC	CASSSQPPGTGGRFGYTF
TRBJ2-3	TRBV20-1	.	.	TGCAGTGCTAGCCCACTAGTAGGCACAGATACGCAGTATTTT	CSASPLVGTDTQYF
TRBJ2-3	TRBV5-1	.	.	TGCGCCAGCAGCTTGGTAACCGAGACCACAGATACGCAGTATTTT	CASSLVTETTDTQYF
TRBJ2-1	TRBV4-3	TRBD2	.	TGCGCCAGCAGCCCGTCGTCCAGCGGGGGGTTGGGAGAGCAGTTCTTC	CASSPSSSGGLGEQFF
TRBJ2-5	TRBV7-3	TRBD2	.	TGTGCCACCTCGCCTAGCGGTGATCAAGAGACCCAGTACTTC	CATSPSGDQETQYF
TRBJ2-1	TRBV27	TRBD2	few	TGTGCCAGCAGTTTTGCACTAGCGGGGGGGCCTAAGGAGCAGTTCTTC	CASSFALAGGPKEQFF
TRBJ2-7	TRBV11-1	.	.	TGTGCCAGCAGCTTAGGCAGACCGGGAAACGTCTACGAGCAGTACTTC	CASSLGRPGNVYEQYF
TRBJ1-2	TRBV15	.	.	TGTGCCACCAGCAGAGAGGCAGGGAACTATGGCTACACCTTC	CATSREAGNYGYTF
TRBJ2-7	TRBV4-2	.	few	TGTGCCAGCAGCCAAGATGAACTCTCCTACGAGCAGTACTTC	CASSQDELSYEQYF
TRBJ1-1	TRBV5-1	.	.	TGCGCCAGCAGCTTGGCCTCGGGGTCGGCTTTCTTT	CASSLASGSAFF
TRBJ2-3	TRBV7-7	TRBD1	.	TGTGCTAGCAGCTTAGGGGGCAGTGTCCCAGATACGCAGTATTTT	CASSLGGSVPDTQYF
TRBJ2-3	TRBV11-2	.	few	TGTGCCAGCAGCCATCCCGGTCGTCCGCAGTATTTT	CASSHPGRPQYF
TRBJ2-2	TRBV20-1	.	.	TGCAGTGCTAGAGATCCGGGCAGGAAAAACACCGGGGAGCTGTTTTTT	CSARDPGRKNTGELFF
TRBJ1-1	TRBV15	.	.	TGTGCCACCAGCAGAGTTGCTGGGGGGTCGAGTTATTACGCTGAAGCTTTCTTT	CATSRVAGGSSYYAEAFF
TRBJ2-5	TRBV5-1	.	many	TGCGCCAGCAGCAGGGGGAGCTTGGAGACCCAGTACTTC	CASSRGSLETQYF
TRBJ2-7	TRBV6-6	.	.	TGTGCCAGCAGTTACTATGAGGGGAACGAGCAGTACTTC	CASSYYEGNEQYF
TRBJ2-5	TRBV7-6	.	.	TGTGCCAGCAGCTTAGACCCCTCTGGGAAAGAGACCCAGTACTTC	CASSLDPSGKETQYF
TRBJ2-7	TRBV27	.	.	TGTGCCAGCAAGCGGGCCTTGGAGGGCTACGAGCAGTACTTC	CASKRALEGYEQYF
TRBJ1-1	TRBV20-1	TRBD1	.	TGCAGTGCTAGAGCTACTAACAGGGGCACTGAAGCTTTCTTT	CSARATNRGTEAFF
TRBJ2-3	TRBV5-5	TRBD2	.	TGTGCCAGCAGGCCGCCCGAGCGGGGGAGCATAGATACGCAGTATTTT	CASRPPERGSIDTQYF
TRBJ1-5	TRBV20-1	.	few	TGCAGTGCTAGGGATACTGGACACCCTAATCAGCCCCAGCATTTT	CSARDTGHPNQPQHF
TRBJ1-5	TRBV4-1	.	.	TGCGCCAGCAGCCAAGGCGATTCCATGTATCAGCCCCAGCATTTT	CASSQGDSMYQPQHF
TRBJ1-4	TRBV11-2	.	.	TGTGCCAGCAGCTTAGACAGGAGGGGTCACGAAAAACTGTTTTTT	CASSLDRRGHEKLFF
TRBJ2-1	TRBV7-2	.	few	TGTGCCAGCAGCCCCGACTGGACCAATGAGCAGTTCTTC	CASSPDWTNEQFF
TRBJ2-3	TRBV12-3/TRBV12-4	TRBD2	.	TGTGCCAGCAGTGCTCGCCTAGCGGGGGAGGCTGATACGCAGTATTTT	CASSARLAGEADTQYF
TRBJ2-7	TRBV20-1	TRBD2	many	TGCAGTGCTCGTGGGACTAGCGGGGGGGCCTACGAGCAGTACTTC	CSARGTSGGAYEQYF
TRBJ2-5	TRBV7-8	TRBD2	.	TGTGCCAGCAGCTTAGTCCGAGCGGGGGGCGGAGAGACCCAGTACTTC	CASSLVRAGGGETQYF
TRBJ2-1	TRBV6-1	.	few	TGTGCCAGCAGTGAAATCGGGTGGTCCTACAATGAGCAGTTCTTC	CASSEIGWSYNEQFF